Listed below are T cell receptor beta chains from one sample, sequenced in a study of blood T cell repertoires in COVID-19. The protocol was immunoSEQ multiplex PCR, while the TCRdb copy is restricted to in-frame clones and leaves out a portion. The table lists roughly 250,000 clones, roughly 93% of them singletons. The sequenced sample was PBMCs or T cells enriched from blood (not recorded which). The receptors were sampled from a woman in her 40s with acute COVID-19. CDR3s include the opening cysteine and the closing phenylalanine or tryptophan. D genes are given only for firm matches. The size entry is marked missing in some rows and otherwise reads once, few, many or a size class.

clone_size	v_call	d_call	j_call	cdr3_nt	cdr3_aa
.	TRBV20-1	.	TRBJ2-3	TGCAGTGCCCAGGTGCCAGATACGCAGTATTTT	CSAQVPDTQYF
.	TRBV7-8	.	TRBJ1-2	TGTGCCAGCAGCCCTGGACAGCTACCTAACTATGGCTACACCTTC	CASSPGQLPNYGYTF
.	TRBV2	TRBD1	TRBJ1-6	TGTGCCAGCAGGCACCGGGACAGCGACCAATCACCCCTCCACTTT	CASRHRDSDQSPLHF
.	TRBV18	.	TRBJ1-5	TGTGCCAGCTCACCGGGCGGGAGCAATCAGCCCCAGCATTTT	CASSPGGSNQPQHF
.	TRBV28	TRBD1	TRBJ2-7	TGTGCCAGCAGTTCATGGGACAGCAAGACCTACGAGCAGTACTTC	CASSSWDSKTYEQYF
.	TRBV11-2	TRBD2	TRBJ2-1	TGTGCCAGCAGCTCCACTAGCGGATCTACAATGATCGAGCAGTTCTTC	CASSSTSGSTMIEQFF
once	TRBV7-8	.	TRBJ2-5	TGTGCCAGCAGCTTATTCAGTTATCCTAGCCCGGAGACCCAGTACTTC	CASSLFSYPSPETQYF
.	TRBV9	.	TRBJ1-2	TGTGCCAGCAGCCCAGATACAGGGAGCGGCTACACCTTC	CASSPDTGSGYTF
once	TRBV21-1	.	TRBJ2-5	TGTGCCAGCAGCAAAGGTAACCGACTCCTACAAGAGACCCAGTACTTC	CASSKGNRLLQETQYF
many	TRBV28	.	TRBJ2-7	TGTGCCATGGAGAACGAGCAGTACTTC	CAMENEQYF
.	TRBV12-3/TRBV12-4	.	TRBJ1-1	TGTGCCAGCAGATCCGGAGGGTGGACTGAAGCTTTCTTT	CASRSGGWTEAFF